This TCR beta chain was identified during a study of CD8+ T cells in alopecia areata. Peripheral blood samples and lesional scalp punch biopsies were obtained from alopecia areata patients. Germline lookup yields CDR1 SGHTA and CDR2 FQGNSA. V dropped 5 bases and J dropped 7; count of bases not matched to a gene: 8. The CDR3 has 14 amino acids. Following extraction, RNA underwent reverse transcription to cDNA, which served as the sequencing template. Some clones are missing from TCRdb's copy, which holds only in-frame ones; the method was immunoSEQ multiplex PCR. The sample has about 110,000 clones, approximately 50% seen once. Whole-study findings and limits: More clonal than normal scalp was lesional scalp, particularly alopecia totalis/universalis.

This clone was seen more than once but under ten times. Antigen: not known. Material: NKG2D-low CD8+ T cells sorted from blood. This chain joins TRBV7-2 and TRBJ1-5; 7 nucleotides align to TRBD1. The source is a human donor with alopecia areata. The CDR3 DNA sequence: TGTGCCAGCAGCCCCCAGACAGGGCAACAGCCCCAGCATTTT. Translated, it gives CASSPQTGQQPQHF.